Listed below are T cell receptor beta chains from one sample, sequenced in a study of T-cell memory formation after mild COVID-19. TCRdb processed the 5' RACE reads anew with MiXCR; each CDR3 protein has one entry. Of about 560,000 distinct CDR3 sequences listed, roughly 17% were seen once; the top ten hold roughly 8%. Material: PBMCs or a T cell subset sorted from them (not recorded which). The receptor source for this set is an adult woman who had mild COVID-19 (a few samples of this study predate the infection). Cell type and time point are not known. Each CDR3 is given with its conserved first and last residue. D genes are given only for firm matches. Where a row states a size, it is once, few, many or the class of an expanded clone; other rows omit it.

V	size	J	length	D	DNA	CDR3
TRBV7-9	few	TRBJ2-1	11	TRBD1	TGTGCCAGCAGCTTAGCGGGACAGACGTTCTTC	CASSLAGQTFF
TRBV29-1	-	TRBJ2-2	14	-	TGCAGCGTTAGGGACTGGAGGGGCACCGGGGAGCTGTTTTTT	CSVRDWRGTGELFF
TRBV24-1	-	TRBJ1-5	13	TRBD1	TGTGCCACCAGTGAGGGACAGGCACAGCCCCAGCATTTT	CATSEGQAQPQHF
TRBV28	few	TRBJ2-7	12	-	TGTGCCAGCAGTTTTAATAGCCTCCAGCAGTACTTC	CASSFNSLQQYF
TRBV20-1	many	TRBJ2-7	17	TRBD2	TGCAGTGCTAGAGCTTCCCCCGGGGGGGGGCGATCCTACGAGCAGTACTTC	CSARASPGGGRSYEQYF
TRBV11-2	few	TRBJ1-3	14	-	TGTGCCAGCAGAGTTGGGGCTGGTGGAAACACCATATATTTT	CASRVGAGGNTIYF
TRBV27	-	TRBJ2-1	14	TRBD2	TGTGCCAGCAGTTTTTATTCTCGGGGGGATGAGCAGTTCTTC	CASSFYSRGDEQFF
TRBV7-8	-	TRBJ2-7	14	TRBD1	TGTGCCAGCAGCTTAGAAGACAGGGGCTACGAGCAGTACTTC	CASSLEDRGYEQYF
TRBV6-5	-	TRBJ2-2	11	-	TGTGCCAGCATCCATTCCGGGGAGCTGTTTTTT	CASIHSGELFF
TRBV6-5	-	TRBJ2-1	13	-	TGTGCCAGCAGTTACGCGGTTGGTTCGGAGCAGTTCTTC	CASSYAVGSEQFF
TRBV6-1	-	TRBJ2-5	11	-	TGTGCCAGCAGTCTGATAGGGACCCAGTACTTC	CASSLIGTQYF
TRBV9	few	TRBJ2-3	15	-	TGTGCCAGCAGCGTAGGAATGGGCAGAGCAGATACGCAGTATTTT	CASSVGMGRADTQYF
TRBV30	-	TRBJ2-7	17	TRBD2	TGTGCCTGGAGTGCAAAACTAGCGGGAGATGGTGAAGGCGAGCAGTACTTC	CAWSAKLAGDGEGEQYF
TRBV28	-	TRBJ2-7	11	-	TGTGCCACCACCCCGGGGATTGAGCAGTACTTC	CATTPGIEQYF
TRBV12-3/TRBV12-4	-	TRBJ1-2	12	TRBD1	TGTGCCAGCACCACAGGGGGCTATGGCTACACCTTC	CASTTGGYGYTF
TRBV3-1	few	TRBJ2-1	12	-	TGTGCCAGCAGCCAAGCCTCGGCGAGCCTGGACTTC	CASSQASASLDF
TRBV7-9	-	TRBJ2-7	16	TRBD2	TGTGCCAGCAGCTTAGCGATAGGGACTAGCGGATACGAGCAGTACTTC	CASSLAIGTSGYEQYF
TRBV20-1	-	TRBJ1-1	13	TRBD1	TGCAGTAACAGGGGGGCGATGAACACTGAAGCTTTCTTT	CSNRGAMNTEAFF
TRBV20-1	-	TRBJ1-1	15	-	TGCAGTGCTAGAGATCCAGGGACGCACAACACTGAAGCTTTCTTT	CSARDPGTHNTEAFF
TRBV10-2	-	TRBJ1-1	14	-	TGCGCCAGCAGGAACCTGGTGGGGGGGACTGAAGCTTTCTTT	CASRNLVGGTEAFF
TRBV20-1	few	TRBJ1-6	17	-	TGCAGTGCTAGAGAGGAGGCAGCTAACTCCTATAATTCACCCCTCCACTTT	CSAREEAANSYNSPLHF
TRBV9	few	TRBJ2-7	14	-	TGTGCCAGCAGCGTAGAGCCAGGCTCCTACGAGCAGTACTTC	CASSVEPGSYEQYF
TRBV20-1	-	TRBJ2-7	14	-	-	CSASHSGRAYEQYF
TRBV30	few	TRBJ2-7	15	-	TGTGCCTGGAGTGTACCCTTCGGCAGTACCTACGAGCAGTACTTC	CAWSVPFGSTYEQYF
TRBV4-3	-	TRBJ2-7	16	-	TGCGCCAGCAGCCAAGTTGCCGGGATCAATTCATACGAGCAGTACTTC	CASSQVAGINSYEQYF
TRBV28	few	TRBJ1-5	16	-	TGTGCCAGCAGGGGGCCGGGACAAAATCTCCATCAGCCCCAGCATTTT	CASRGPGQNLHQPQHF
TRBV7-9	-	TRBJ1-1	12	-	TGTGCCAGCAGCTTATCTTTCCCTGAAGCTTTCTTT	CASSLSFPEAFF
TRBV29-1	-	TRBJ2-5	11	-	TGCAGCGTTGACCTTTATCGGACCCAGTACTTC	CSVDLYRTQYF
TRBV12-3/TRBV12-4	-	TRBJ2-1	14	-	TGTGCCAGCAGTTCAACCGGGATTTCCAATGAGCAGTTCTTC	CASSSTGISNEQFF
TRBV4-1	-	TRBJ2-7	15	-	TGCGCCAGCAGCCAAGAGGTATTCAGCCTCTACGAGCAGTACTTC	CASSQEVFSLYEQYF
TRBV30	few	TRBJ1-4	13	-	TGTGCCTGGAGTGTAGGGGAAGCTCGAAGACTGTTTTTT	CAWSVGEARRLFF
TRBV5-1	-	TRBJ1-1	15	-	TGCGCCAGCAGCTTGGAAGCTTTGGCGAACACTGAAGCTTTCTTT	CASSLEALANTEAFF
TRBV9	-	TRBJ2-1	15	-	TGTGCCAGCAGCGTAGATCAGGGGCGCTACAATGAGCAGTTCTTC	CASSVDQGRYNEQFF
TRBV20-1	-	TRBJ2-1	15	TRBD2	TGCAGTGCTAGAGGGGCAAGCGGGGATTACAATGAGCAGTTCTTC	CSARGASGDYNEQFF
TRBV5-1	few	TRBJ2-3	12	-	TGCGCCAGCAGCTTGGAGGCGTATACGCAGTATTTT	CASSLEAYTQYF
TRBV29-1	-	TRBJ2-7	13	TRBD1	TGCAGCGTTGGAAGGACAGGGGAGGGCGAGCAGTACTTC	CSVGRTGEGEQYF
TRBV7-9	few	TRBJ1-2	13	-	TGTGCCAGCAGCCAGGACAGTACGGCTGGCTACACCTTC	CASSQDSTAGYTF
TRBV5-6	few	TRBJ2-1	13	TRBD2	TGTGCCAGCACTGGGGGACTAGCAAATGAGCAGTTCTTC	CASTGGLANEQFF
TRBV21-1	few	TRBJ2-2	15	-	TGTGCCAGCAGCATTGGGAAGGTAGACACCGGGGAGCTGTTTTTT	CASSIGKVDTGELFF
TRBV9	many	TRBJ2-7	12	-	TGTGCCAGCTCAGGGGACGATTGGGAGCAGTACTTC	CASSGDDWEQYF
TRBV7-6	-	TRBJ2-1	18	TRBD2	TGTGCCAGCAGCCCTGGACTAGCGGGTGGCAGTTCCTACAATGAGCAGTTCTTC	CASSPGLAGGSSYNEQFF
TRBV18	-	TRBJ1-5	15	TRBD1	TGTGCCAGCTCAGAACAGGGGAATGATAATCAGCCCCAGCATTTT	CASSEQGNDNQPQHF